The T cell receptor (beta chain) under discussion was sequenced for a study of T cell responses to AZD1222 COVID-19 vaccine. With respect to this clone: Its target is unknown.

The table came from immunoSEQ multiplex PCR; TCRdb's copy has only in-frame clones and leaves some out. The data show about 150,000 clones, approximately 90% seen once. Study-level results: Epitopes outside B.1.351 and B.1.1.7 mutated regions reportedly drew nearly half of spike TCRs.

This TCR derives from an adult who received the AZD1222 COVID-19 vaccine. The sequenced sample was peripheral blood, obtained 28 days after the second AZD1222 dose.

CDR3 residues: CASSLTGGLTGELFF. For the CDR3, the DNA is TGCGCCAGCAGCTTGACAGGGGGCCTCACCGGGGAGCTGTTTTTT. The J gene is TRBJ2-2, the V gene TRBV5-1; 9 bases align to TRBD1. The V gene's germline CDR1 is SGHRS and CDR2 YFSETQ. The ends lost 1 base at V and 4 bases at J; junction bases unmatched: 2. The CDR3 length is 15 residues.